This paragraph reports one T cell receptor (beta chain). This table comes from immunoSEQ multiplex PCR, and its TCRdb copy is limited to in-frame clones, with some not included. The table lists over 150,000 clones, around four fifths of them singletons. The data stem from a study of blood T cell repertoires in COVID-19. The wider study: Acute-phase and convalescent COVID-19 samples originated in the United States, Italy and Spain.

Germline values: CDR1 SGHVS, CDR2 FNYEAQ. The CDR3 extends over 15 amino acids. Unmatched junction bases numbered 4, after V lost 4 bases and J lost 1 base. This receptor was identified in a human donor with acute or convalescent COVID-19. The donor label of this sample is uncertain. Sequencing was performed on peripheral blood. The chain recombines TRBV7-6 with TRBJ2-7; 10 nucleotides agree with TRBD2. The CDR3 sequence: CASSSGTSVSYEQYF. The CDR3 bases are TGTGCCAGCAGCTCTGGGACTAGCGTATCCTACGAGCAGTACTTC.